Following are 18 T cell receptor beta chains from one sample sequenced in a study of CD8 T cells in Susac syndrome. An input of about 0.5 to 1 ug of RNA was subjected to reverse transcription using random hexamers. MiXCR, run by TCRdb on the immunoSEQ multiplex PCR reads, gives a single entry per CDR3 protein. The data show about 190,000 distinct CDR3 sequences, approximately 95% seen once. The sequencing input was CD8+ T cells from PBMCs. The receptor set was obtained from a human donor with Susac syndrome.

In DNA, the CDR3 is TGTGCCAGCACCCAGGGGGCCGGGACTGAAGCTTTCTTT. Its translation is CASTQGAGTEAFF. The chain employs TRBV27 and TRBJ1-1, with 8 positions matching TRBD1. V was pared by 7 bases and J by 5 bases, with 6 bases of the junction left unmatched. This CDR3 has 13 residues. Germline loops: CDR1 MNHEY, CDR2 SMNVEV (reference sequence).

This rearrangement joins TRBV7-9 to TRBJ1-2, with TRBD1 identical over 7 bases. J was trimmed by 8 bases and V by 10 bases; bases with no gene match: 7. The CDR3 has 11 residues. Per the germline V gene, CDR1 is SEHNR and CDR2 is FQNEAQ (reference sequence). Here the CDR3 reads CATDRVEGYTF. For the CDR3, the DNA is TGTGCCACTGACAGGGTTGAGGGCTACACCTTC.

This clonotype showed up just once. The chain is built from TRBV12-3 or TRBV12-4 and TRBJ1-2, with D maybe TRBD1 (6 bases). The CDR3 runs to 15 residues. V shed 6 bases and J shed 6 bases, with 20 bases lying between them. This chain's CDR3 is CASRLDRGAADGYTF. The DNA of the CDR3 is TGTGCCAGCAGACTCGATCGGGGGGCGGCGGATGGCTACACCTTC.

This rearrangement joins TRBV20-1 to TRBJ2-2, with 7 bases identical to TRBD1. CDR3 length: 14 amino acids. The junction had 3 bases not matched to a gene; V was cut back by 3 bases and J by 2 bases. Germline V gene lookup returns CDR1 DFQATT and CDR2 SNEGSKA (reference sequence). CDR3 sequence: CSASGQANTGELFF. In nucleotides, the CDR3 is TGCAGTGCTAGCGGACAGGCCAACACCGGGGAGCTGTTTTTT.

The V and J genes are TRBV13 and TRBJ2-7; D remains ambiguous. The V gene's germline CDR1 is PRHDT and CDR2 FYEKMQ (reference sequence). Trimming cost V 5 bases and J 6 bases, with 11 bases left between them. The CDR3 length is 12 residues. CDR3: CASSLQNSEQYF. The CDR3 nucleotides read TGTGCCAGCAGCCTACAGAATAGCGAGCAGTACTTC. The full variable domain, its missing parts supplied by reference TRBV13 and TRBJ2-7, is AAGVIQSPRHLIKEKRETATLKCYPIPRHDTVYWYQQGPGQDPQFLISFYEKMQSDKGSIPDRFSAQQFSDYHSELNMSSLELGDSALYFCASSLQNSEQYFGPGTRLTVT.

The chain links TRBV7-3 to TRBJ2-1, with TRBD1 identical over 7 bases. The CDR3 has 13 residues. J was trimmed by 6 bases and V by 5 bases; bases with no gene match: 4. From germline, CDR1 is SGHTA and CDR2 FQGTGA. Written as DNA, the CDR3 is TGTGCCAGCAGCCTACAGGGGCTCAATGAGCAGTTCTTC. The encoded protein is CASSLQGLNEQFF.

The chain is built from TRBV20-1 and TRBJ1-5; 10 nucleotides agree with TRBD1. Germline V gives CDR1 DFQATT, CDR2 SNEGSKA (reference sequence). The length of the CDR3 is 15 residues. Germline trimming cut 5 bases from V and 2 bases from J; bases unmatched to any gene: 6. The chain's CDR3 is CSARQGARGNQPQHF. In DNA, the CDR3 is TGCAGTGCTCGACAGGGGGCGCGTGGCAATCAGCCCCAGCATTTT.

The CDR3 DNA is TGTGCCAGCAGCTTCTTCGGAGATCAGCCCCAGCATTTT. Translated, it gives CASSFFGDQPQHF. The genes are TRBV13 and TRBJ1-5; D is unresolved. Germline V gene sequence: CDR1 PRHDT, CDR2 FYEKMQ (reference sequence). V dropped 3 bases and J dropped 5 bases, with 8 bases sitting between them. The CDR3 runs 13 residues.

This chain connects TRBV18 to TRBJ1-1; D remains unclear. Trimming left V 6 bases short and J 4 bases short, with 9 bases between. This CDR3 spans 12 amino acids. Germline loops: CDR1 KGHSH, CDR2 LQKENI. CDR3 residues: CASSSFRTEAFF. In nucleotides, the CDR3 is TGTGCCAGCTCCTCTTTTCGCACTGAAGCTTTCTTT.

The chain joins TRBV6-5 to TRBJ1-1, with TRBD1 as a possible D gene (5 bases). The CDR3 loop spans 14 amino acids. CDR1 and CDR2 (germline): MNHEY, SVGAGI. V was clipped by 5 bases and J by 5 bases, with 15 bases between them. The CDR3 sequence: CASSAGTGGTEAFF. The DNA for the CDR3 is TGTGCCAGCAGTGCCGGGACCGGGGGGACTGAAGCTTTCTTT.

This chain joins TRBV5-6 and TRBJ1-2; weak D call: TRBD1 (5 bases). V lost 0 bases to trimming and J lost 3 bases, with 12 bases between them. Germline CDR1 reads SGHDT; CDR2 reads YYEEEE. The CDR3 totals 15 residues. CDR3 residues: CASSLEPGKDYGYTF. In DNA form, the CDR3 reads TGTGCCAGCAGCTTGGAACCAGGGAAGGACTATGGCTACACCTTC.

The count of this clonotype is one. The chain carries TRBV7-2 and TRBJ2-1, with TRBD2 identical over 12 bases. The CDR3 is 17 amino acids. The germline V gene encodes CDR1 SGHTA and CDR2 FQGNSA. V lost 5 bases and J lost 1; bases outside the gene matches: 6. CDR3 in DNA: TGTGCCAGCAGCCCACGACTAGCGGGGGTGTCCTACAATGAGCAGTTCTTC. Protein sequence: CASSPRLAGVSYNEQFF.

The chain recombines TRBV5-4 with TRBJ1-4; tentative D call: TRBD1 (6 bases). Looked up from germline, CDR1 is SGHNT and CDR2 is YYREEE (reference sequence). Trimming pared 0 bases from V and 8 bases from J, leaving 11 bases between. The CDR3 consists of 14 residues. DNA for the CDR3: TGTGCCAGCAGCTTGGCCGAGGGGGGCGAAAAACTGTTTTTT. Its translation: CASSLAEGGEKLFF.

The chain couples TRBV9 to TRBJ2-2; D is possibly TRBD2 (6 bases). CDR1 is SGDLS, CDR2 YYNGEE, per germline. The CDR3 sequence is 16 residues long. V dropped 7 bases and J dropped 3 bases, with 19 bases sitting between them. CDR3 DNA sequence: TGTGCCAGCGCGGAGGGAACGAGCCGGTACACCGGGGAGCTGTTTTTT. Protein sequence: CASAEGTSRYTGELFF.

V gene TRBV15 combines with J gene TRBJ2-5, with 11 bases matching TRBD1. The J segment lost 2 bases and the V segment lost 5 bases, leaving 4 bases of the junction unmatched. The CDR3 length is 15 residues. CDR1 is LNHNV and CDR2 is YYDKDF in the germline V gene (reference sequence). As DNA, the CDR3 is TGTGCCACCAGCCCCCGGGACAGGGGGCAAGAGACCCAGTACTTC. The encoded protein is CATSPRDRGQETQYF.

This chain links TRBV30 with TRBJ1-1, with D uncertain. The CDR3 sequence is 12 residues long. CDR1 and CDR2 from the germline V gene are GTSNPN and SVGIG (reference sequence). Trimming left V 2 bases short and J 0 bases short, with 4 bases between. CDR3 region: CAWSPLNTEAFF. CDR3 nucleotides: TGTGCCTGGAGTCCGCTGAACACTGAAGCTTTCTTT.

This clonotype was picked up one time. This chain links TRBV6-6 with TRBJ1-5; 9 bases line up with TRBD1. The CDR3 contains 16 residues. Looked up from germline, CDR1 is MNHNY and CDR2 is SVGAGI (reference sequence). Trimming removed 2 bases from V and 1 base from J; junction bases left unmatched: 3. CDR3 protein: CASSYGTGKSNQPQHF. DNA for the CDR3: TGTGCCAGCAGTTACGGGACAGGGAAGAGCAATCAGCCCCAGCATTTT.

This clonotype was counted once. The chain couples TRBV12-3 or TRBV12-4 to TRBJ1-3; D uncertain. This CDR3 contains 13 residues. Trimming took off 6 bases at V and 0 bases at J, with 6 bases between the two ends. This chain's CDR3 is CASSFYSGNTIYF. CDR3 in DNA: TGTGCCAGCAGCTTTTACTCTGGAAACACCATATATTTT.